This TCR beta chain originates from a study of early T cells in non-severe SARS-CoV-2 infection. Study context: Sequencing input comprised bulk RNA from unsorted whole blood; chain pairing was not available.

This clonotype was seen only a few times. The target antigen is unknown. Trimming took off 5 bases at V and 5 bases at J, with 19 bases between the two ends. The CDR3 runs to 15 residues. CDR1 SGHRS and CDR2 YFSETQ come from the germline V gene. Study-wide points: Sequences matched to VDJdb favored anti-spike CD8 responses, while private and CD4 specificities were missed.

Individually, cDNA molecules had unique molecular identifiers attached to them. TCRdb ran MiXCR on the 5' RACE reads and lists one entry per CDR3 protein. This table holds tens of thousands of distinct CDR3 sequences, approximately 12% found once. The chain has TRBV5-1 and TRBJ2-5; D could derive from TRBD1 or TRBD2 (5 bases each). The source material was whole blood, sampled at baseline. This TCR was recovered from an adult who was a healthcare worker with PCR-confirmed SARS-CoV-2 infection or an uninfected control (not recorded which). This CDR3 reads CASRLQGPFGETQYF. CDR3 sequence (DNA): TGCGCCAGCAGGCTTCAGGGACCCTTTGGGGAGACCCAGTACTTC.